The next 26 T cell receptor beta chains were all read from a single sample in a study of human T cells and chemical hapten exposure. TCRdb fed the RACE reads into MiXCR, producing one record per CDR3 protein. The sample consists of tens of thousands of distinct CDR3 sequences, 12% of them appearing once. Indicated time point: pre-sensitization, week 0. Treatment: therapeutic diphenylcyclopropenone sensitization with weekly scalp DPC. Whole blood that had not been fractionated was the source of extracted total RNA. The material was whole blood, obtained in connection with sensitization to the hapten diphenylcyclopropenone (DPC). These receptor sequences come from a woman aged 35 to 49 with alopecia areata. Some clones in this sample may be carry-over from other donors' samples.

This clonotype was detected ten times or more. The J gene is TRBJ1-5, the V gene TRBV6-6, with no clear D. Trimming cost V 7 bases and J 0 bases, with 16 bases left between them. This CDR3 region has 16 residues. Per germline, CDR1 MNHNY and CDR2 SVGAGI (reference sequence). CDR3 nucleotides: TGTGCCAGCAAATTGGGTCAGCTCTATAGCAATCAGCCCCAGCATTTT. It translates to CASKLGQLYSNQPQHF.

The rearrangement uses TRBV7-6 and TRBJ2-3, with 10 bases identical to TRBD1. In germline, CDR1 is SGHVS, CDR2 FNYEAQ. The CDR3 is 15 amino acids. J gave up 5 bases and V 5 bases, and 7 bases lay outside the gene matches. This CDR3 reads CASSPDRGRKDTQYF. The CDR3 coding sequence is TGTGCCAGCAGCCCGGACAGGGGGAGGAAAGATACGCAGTATTTT.

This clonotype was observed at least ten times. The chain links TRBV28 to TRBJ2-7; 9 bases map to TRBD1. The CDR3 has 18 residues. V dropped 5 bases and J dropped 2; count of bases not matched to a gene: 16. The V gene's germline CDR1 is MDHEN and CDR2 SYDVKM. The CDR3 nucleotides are TGTGCCAGCAGTGTGGCCGGACAGGGGCCAGGGTTGCCCTACGAGCAGTACTTC. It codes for CASSVAGQGPGLPYEQYF.

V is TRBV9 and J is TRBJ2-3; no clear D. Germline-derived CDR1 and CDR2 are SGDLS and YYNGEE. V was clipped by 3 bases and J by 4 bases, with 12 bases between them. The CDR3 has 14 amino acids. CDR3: CASSAPDPADTQYF. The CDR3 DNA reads TGTGCCAGCAGCGCGCCGGACCCGGCAGATACGCAGTATTTT.

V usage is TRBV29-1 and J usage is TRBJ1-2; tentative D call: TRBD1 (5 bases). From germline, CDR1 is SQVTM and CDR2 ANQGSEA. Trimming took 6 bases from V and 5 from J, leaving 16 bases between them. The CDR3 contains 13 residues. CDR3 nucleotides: TGCAGCGTCATCGGCAGGGCCCAGTATGGCTACACCTTC. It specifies CSVIGRAQYGYTF.

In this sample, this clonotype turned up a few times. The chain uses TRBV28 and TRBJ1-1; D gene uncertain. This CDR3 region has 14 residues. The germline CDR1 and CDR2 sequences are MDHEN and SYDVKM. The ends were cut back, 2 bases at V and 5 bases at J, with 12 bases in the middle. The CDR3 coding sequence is TGTGCCAGCAGTTTAGGACCCCCATCTACTGAAGCTTTCTTT. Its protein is CASSLGPPSTEAFF.

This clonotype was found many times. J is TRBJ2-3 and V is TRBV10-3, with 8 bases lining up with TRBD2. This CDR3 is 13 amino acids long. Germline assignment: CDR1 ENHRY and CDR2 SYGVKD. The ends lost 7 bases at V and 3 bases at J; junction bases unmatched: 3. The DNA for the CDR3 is TGTGCCATCAAGGGCGGGGGGACAGATACGCAGTATTTT. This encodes CAIKGGGTDTQYF.

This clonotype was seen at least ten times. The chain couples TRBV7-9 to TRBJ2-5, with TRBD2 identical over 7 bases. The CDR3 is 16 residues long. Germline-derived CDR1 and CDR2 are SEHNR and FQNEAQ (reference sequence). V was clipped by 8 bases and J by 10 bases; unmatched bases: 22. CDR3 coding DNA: TGTGCCAGCCCCAAAACTCTCCTAGCGGTCCGATGGGGCCAGTACTTC. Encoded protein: CASPKTLLAVRWGQYF. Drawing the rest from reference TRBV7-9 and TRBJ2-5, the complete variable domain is DTGVSQNPRHKITKRGQNVTFRCDPISEHNRLYWYRQTLGQGPEFLTYFQNEAQLEKSRLLSDRFSAERPKGSFSTLEIQRTEQGDSAMYLCASPKTLLAVRWGQYFGPGTRLLVL.

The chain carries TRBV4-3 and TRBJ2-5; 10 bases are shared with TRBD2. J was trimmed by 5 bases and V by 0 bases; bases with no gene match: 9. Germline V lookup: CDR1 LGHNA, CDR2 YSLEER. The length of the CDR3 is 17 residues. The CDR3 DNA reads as TGCGCCAGCAGCCAAGATCTAGGAACTAGCGGGAAGGAGACCCAGTACTTC. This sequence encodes CASSQDLGTSGKETQYF.

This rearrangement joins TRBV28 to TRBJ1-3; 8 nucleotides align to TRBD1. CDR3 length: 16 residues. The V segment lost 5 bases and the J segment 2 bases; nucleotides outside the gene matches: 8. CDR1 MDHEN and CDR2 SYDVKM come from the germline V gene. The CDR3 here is CASSPPDRVPGNTIYF. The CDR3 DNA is TGTGCCAGCAGTCCCCCGGACAGGGTCCCTGGAAACACCATATATTTT.

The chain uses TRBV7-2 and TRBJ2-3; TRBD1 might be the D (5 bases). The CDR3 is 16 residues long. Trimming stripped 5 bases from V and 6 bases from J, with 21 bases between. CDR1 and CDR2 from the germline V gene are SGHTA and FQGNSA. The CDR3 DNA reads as TGTGCCAGCAGCCCCCGAAGGGGCGGCTCGCGCGATACGCAGTATTTT. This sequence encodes CASSPRRGGSRDTQYF.

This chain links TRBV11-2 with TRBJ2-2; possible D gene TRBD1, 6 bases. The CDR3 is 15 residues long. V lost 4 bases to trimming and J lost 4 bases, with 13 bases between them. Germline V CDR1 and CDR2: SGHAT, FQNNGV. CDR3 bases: TGTGCCAGCAGCTCAATTAGGGGGAGCACCGGGGAGCTGTTTTTT. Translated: CASSSIRGSTGELFF.

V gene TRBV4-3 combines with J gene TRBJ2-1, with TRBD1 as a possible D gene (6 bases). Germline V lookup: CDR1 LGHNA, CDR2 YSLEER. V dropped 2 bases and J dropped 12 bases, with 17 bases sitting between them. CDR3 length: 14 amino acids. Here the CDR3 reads CASSQPDRSPWQFF. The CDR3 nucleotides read TGCGCCAGCAGCCAACCTGACAGGTCCCCCTGGCAGTTCTTC.

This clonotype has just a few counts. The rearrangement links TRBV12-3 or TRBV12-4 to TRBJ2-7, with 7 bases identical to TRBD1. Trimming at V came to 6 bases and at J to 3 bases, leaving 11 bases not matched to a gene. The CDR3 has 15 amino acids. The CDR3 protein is CASRQRTGNFYEQYF. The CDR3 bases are TGTGCCAGCAGACAACGGACAGGAAATTTCTACGAGCAGTACTTC.

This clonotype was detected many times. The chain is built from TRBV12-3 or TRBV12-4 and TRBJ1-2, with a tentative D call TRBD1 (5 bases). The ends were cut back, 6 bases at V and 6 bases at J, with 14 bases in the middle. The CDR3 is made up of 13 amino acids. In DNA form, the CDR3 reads TGTGCCAGCAGCCCAAGACAGTCAGATGGCTACACCTTC. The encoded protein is CASSPRQSDGYTF.

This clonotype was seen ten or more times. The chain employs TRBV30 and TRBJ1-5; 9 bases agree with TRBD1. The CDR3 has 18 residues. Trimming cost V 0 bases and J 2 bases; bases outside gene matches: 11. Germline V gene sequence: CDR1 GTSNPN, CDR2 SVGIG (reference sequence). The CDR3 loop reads CAWSVRLIWDRGNQPQHF. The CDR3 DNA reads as TGTGCCTGGAGTGTACGACTAATCTGGGACAGGGGCAATCAGCCCCAGCATTTT.

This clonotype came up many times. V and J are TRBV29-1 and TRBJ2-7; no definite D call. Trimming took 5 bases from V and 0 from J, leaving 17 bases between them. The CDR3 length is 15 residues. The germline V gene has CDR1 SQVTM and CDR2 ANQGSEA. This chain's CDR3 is CSVFLTGQTSYEQYF. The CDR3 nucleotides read TGCAGCGTTTTCTTGACTGGGCAGACCTCCTACGAGCAGTACTTC.

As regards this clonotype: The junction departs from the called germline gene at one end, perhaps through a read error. The CDR3, as DNA: TGTGCCAGCAGTGAATTGGGGCGGACTTTCACAGATACGCAGAATTTT. Translation gives CASSELGRTFTDTQNF. This chain uses TRBV25-1 with TRBJ2-3, with D perhaps matching TRBD1 or TRBD2 (5 bases each). CDR3 length equals 16 residues. CDR1 is MGHDK, CDR2 SYGVNS, per germline. Full variable domain (missing parts from reference TRBV25-1 and TRBJ2-3): EADIYQTPRYLVIGTGKKITLECSQTMGHDKMYWYQQDPGMELHLIHYSYGVNSTEKGDLSSESTVSRIRTEHFPLTLESARPSHTSQYLCASSELGRTFTDTQNFGPGTRLTVL.

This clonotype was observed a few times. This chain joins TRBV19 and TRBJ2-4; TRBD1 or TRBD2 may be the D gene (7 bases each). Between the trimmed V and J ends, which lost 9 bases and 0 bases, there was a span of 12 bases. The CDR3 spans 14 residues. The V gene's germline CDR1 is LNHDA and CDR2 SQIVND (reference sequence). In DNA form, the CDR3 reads TGTGCCAGCCAGGGGGGGGGAGCCAAAAACATTCAGTACTTC. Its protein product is CASQGGGAKNIQYF.

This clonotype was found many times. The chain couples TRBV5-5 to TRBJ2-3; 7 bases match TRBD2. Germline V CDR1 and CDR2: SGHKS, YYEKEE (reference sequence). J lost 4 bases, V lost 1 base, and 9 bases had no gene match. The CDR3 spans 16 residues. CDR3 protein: CASSLFLAAVSDTQYF. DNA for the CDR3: TGTGCCAGCAGCTTGTTTCTAGCGGCGGTATCAGATACGCAGTATTTT.

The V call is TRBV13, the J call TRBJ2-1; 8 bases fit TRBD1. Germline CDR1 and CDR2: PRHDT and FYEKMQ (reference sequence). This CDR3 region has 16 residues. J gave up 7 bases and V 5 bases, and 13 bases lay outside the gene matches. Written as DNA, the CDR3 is TGTGCCAGCAGCACAAACGGACAGGGCTCAGGGAATGAGCAGTTCTTC. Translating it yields CASSTNGQGSGNEQFF.

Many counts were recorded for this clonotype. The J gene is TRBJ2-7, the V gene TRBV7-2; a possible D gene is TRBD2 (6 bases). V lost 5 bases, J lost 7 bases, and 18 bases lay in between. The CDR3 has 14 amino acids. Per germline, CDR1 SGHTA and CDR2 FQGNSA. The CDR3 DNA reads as TGTGCCAGCAGCCCCAGATGGATCCGGGGGGAGCAGTACTTC. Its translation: CASSPRWIRGEQYF.

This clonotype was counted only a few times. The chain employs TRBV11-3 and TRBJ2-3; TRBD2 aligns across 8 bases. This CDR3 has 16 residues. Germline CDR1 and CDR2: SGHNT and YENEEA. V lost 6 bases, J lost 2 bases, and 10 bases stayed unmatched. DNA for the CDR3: TGTGCCAGCAGGTCCGGCGGGGGGACCTTCACAGATACGCAGTATTTT. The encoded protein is CASRSGGGTFTDTQYF.

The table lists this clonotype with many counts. The DNA of the CDR3 is TGCGCCACCCAGCGGGGGCCAAACACCGGGGAGCTGTTTTTT. The encoded protein is CATQRGPNTGELFF. The chain couples TRBV10-2 to TRBJ2-2; the match to TRBD2 covers 8 bases. This CDR3 contains 14 residues. Germline V gene data show CDR1 as WSHSY and CDR2 as SAAADI. Losses at the gene ends were 10 bases for V and 2 bases for J; bases not matched to a gene: 6.

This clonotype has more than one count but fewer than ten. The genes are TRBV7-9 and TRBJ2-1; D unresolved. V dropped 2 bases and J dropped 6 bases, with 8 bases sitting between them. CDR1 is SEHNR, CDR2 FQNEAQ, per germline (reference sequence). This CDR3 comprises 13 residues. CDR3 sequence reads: CASSLNSPNEQFF. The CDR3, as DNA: TGTGCCAGCAGCTTAAACTCCCCCAATGAGCAGTTCTTC.

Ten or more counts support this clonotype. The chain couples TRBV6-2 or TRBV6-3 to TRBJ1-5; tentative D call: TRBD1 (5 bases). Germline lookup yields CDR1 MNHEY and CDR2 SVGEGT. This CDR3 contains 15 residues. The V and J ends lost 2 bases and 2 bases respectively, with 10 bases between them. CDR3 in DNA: TGTGCCAGCAGTTACCCGGGGCAGGGCAATCAGCCCCAGCATTTT. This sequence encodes CASSYPGQGNQPQHF.